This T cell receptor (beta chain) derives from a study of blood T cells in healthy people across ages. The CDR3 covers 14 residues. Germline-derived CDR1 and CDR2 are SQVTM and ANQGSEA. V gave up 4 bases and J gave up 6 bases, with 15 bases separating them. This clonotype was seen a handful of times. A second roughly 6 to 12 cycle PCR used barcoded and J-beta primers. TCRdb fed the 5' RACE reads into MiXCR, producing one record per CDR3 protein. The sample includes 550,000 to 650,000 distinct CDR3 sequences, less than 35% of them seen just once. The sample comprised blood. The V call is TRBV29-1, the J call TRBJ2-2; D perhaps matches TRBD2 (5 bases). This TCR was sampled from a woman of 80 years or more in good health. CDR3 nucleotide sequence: TGCAGCGTTGTACGAGTAGGAGGCGCCGGGGAGCTGTTTTTT. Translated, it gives CSVVRVGGAGELFF.